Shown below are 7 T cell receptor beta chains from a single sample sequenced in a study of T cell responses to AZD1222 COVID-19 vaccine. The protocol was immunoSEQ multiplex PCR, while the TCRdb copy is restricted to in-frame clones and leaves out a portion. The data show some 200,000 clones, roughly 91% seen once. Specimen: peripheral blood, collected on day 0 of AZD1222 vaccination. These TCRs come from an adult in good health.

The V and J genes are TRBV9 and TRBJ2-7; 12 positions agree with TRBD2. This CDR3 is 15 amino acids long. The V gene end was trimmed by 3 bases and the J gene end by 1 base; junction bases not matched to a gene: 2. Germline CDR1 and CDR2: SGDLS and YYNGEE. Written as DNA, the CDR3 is TGTGCCAGCAGCGCCGGGACTAGCGGGTCCTACGAGCAGTACTTC. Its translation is CASSAGTSGSYEQYF. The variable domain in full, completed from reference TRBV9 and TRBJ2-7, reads DSGVTQTPKHLITATGQRVTLRCSPRSGDLSVYWYQQSLDQGLQFLIQYYNGEERAKGNILERFSAQQFPDLHSELNLSSLELGDSALYFCASSAGTSGSYEQYFGPGTRLTVT.

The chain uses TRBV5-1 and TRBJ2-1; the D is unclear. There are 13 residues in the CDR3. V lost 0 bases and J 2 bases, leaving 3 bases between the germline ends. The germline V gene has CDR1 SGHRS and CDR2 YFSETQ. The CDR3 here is CASSLEAYNEQFF. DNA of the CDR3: TGCGCCAGCAGCTTGGAAGCCTACAATGAGCAGTTCTTC.

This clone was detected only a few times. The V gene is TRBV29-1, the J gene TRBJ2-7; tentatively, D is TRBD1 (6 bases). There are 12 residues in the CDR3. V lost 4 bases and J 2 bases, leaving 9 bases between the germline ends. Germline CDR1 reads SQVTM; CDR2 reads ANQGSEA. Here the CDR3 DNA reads TGCAGCGTTGCGCAGGGGACCTACGAGCAGTACTTC. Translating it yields CSVAQGTYEQYF.

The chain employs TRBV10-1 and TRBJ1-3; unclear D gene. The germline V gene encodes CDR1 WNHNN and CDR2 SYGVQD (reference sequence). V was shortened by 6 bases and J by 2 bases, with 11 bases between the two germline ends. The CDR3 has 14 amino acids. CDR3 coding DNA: TGCGCCAGCAGAAATTACCGGGCTGGAAACACCATATATTTT. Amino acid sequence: CASRNYRAGNTIYF.

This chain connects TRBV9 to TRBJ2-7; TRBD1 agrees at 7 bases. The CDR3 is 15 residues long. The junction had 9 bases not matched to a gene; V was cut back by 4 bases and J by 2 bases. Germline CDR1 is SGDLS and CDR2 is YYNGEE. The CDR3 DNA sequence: TGTGCCAGCAGCCTCAAAGGGGGCCTGCCCTACGAGCAGTACTTC. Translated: CASSLKGGLPYEQYF.

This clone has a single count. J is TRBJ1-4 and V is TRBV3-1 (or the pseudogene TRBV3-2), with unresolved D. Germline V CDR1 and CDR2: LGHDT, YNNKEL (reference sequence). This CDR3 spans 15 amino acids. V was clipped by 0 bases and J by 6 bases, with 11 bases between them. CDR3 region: CASSQDRWGDEKLFF. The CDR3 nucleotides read TGTGCCAGCAGCCAAGACAGGTGGGGAGATGAAAAACTGTTTTTT.

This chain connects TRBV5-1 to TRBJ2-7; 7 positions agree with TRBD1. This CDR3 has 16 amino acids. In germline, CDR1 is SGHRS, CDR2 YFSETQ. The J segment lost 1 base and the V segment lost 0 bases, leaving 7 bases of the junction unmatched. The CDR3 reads CASSLASWGQSYEQYF. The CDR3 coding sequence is TGCGCCAGCAGCTTGGCGAGTTGGGGACAGTCCTACGAGCAGTACTTC. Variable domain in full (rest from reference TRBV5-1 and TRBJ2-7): KAGVTQTPRYLIKTRGQQVTLSCSPISGHRSVSWYQQTPGQGLQFLFEYFSETQRNKGNFPGRFSGRQFSNSRSEMNVSTLELGDSALYLCASSLASWGQSYEQYFGPGTRLTVT.